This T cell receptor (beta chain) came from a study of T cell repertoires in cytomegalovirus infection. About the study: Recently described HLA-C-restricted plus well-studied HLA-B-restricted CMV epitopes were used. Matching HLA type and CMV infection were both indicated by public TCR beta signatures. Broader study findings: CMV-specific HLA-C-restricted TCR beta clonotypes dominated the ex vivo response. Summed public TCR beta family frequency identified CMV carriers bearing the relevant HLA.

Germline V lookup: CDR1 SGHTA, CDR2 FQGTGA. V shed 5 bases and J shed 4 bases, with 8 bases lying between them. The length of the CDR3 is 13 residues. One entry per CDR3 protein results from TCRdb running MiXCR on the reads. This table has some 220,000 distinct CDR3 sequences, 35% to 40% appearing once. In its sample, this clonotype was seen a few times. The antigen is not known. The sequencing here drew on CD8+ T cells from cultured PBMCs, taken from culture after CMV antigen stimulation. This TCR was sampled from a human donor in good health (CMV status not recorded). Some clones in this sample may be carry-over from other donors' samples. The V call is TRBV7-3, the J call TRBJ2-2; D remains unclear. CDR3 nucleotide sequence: TGTGCCAGCAGCCCCGGCCCCACCGGGGAGCTGTTTTTT. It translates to CASSPGPTGELFF.